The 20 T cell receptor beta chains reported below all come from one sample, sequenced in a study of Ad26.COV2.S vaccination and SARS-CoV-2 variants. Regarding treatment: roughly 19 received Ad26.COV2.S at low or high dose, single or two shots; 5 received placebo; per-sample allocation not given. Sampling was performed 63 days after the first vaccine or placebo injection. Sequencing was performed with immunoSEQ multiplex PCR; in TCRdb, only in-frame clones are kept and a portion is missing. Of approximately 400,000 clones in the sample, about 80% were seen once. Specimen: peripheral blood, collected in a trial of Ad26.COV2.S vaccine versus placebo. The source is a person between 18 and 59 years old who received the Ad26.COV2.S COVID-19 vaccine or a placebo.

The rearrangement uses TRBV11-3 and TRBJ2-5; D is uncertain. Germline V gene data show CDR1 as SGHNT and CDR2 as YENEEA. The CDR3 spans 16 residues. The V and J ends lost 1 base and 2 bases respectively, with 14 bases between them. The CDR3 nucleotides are TGTGCCAGCAGCTTAGCCCCCCCCGGAAGACAAGAGACCCAGTACTTC. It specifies CASSLAPPGRQETQYF.

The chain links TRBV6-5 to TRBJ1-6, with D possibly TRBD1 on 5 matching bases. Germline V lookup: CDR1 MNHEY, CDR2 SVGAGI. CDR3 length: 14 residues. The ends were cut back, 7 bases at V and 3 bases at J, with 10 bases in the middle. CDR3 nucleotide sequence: TGTGCCAGCACCGCGGGGGTCTATAATTCACCCCTCCACTTT. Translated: CASTAGVYNSPLHF.

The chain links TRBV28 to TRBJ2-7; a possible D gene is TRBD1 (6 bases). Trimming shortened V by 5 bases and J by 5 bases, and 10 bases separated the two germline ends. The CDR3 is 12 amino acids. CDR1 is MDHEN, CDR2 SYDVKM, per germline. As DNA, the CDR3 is TGTGCCAGCAGTCTCAGGGGACACGAGCAGTACTTC. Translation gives CASSLRGHEQYF.

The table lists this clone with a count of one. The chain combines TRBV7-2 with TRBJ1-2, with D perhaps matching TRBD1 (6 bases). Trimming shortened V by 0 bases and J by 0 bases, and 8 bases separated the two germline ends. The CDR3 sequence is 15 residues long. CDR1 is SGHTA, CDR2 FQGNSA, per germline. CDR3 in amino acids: CASSLAAGANYGYTF. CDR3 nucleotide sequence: TGTGCCAGCAGCTTAGCGGCAGGGGCTAACTATGGCTACACCTTC. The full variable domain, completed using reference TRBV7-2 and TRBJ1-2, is GAGVSQSPSNKVTEKGKDVELRCDPISGHTALYWYRQSLGQGLEFLIYFQGNSAPDKSGLPSDRFSAERTGGSVSTLTIQRTQQEDSAVYLCASSLAAGANYGYTFGSGTRLTVV.

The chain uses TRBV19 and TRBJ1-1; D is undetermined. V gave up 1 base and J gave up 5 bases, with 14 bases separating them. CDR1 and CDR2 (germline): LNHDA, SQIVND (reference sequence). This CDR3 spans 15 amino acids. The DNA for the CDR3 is TGTGCCAGTAGTATAGTCCCAGGCGGAGGGACTGAAGCTTTCTTT. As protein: CASSIVPGGGTEAFF.

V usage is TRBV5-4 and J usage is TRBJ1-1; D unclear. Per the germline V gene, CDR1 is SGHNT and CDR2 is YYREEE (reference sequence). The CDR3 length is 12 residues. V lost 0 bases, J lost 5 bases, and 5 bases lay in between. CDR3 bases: TGTGCCAGCAGCTTGGGGAAGACTGAAGCTTTCTTT. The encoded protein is CASSLGKTEAFF. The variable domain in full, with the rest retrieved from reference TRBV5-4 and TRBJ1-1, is ETGVTQSPTHLIKTRGQQVTLRCSSQSGHNTVSWYQQALGQGPQFIFQYYREEENGRGNFPPRFSGLQFPNYSSELNVNALELDDSALYLCASSLGKTEAFFGQGTRLTVV.

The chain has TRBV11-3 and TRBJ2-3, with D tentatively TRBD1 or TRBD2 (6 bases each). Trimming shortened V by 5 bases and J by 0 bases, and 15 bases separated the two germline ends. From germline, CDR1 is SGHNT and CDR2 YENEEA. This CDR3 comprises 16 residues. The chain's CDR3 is CASSKNRGTSTDTQYF. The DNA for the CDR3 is TGTGCCAGCAGCAAAAATAGGGGGACTAGCACAGATACGCAGTATTTT.

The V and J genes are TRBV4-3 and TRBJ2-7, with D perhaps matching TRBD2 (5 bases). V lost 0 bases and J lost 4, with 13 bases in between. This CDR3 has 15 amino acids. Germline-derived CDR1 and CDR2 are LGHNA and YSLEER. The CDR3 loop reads CASSQDEVAPYEQYF. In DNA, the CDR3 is TGCGCCAGCAGCCAAGATGAGGTAGCGCCTTACGAGCAGTACTTC.

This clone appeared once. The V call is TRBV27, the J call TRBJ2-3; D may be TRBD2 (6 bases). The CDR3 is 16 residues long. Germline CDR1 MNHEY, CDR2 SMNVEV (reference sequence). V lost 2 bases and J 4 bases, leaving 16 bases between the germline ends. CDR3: CASSLTPPGAADTQYF. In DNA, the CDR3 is TGTGCCAGCAGTTTAACCCCCCCGGGAGCTGCAGATACGCAGTATTTT.

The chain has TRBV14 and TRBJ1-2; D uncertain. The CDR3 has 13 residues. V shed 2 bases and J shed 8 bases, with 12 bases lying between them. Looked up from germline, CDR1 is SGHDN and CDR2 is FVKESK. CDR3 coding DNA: TGTGCCAGCAGCCAAACATTGACCGTGGGCTACACCTTC. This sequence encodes CASSQTLTVGYTF.

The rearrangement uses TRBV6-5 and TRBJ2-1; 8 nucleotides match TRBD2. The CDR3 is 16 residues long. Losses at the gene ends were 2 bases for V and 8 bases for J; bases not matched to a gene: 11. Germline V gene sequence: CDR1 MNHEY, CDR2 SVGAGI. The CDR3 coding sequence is TGTGCCAGCAGTTACGGGATGGCGGGGGGCGGGTATGAGCAGTTCTTC. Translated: CASSYGMAGGGYEQFF.

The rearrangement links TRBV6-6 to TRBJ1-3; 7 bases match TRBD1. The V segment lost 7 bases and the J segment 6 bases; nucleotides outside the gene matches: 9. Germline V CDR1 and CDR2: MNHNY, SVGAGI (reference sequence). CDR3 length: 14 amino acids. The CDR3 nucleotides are TGTGCCAGCATTTCAGGGGGGGCCCTAAACACCATATATTTT. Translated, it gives CASISGGALNTIYF.

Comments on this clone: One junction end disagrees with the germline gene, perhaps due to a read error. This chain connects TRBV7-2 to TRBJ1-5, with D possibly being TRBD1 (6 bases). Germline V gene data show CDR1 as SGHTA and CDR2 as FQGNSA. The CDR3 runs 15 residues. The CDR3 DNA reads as TGTGCCAGCAGCTTAGGGGGGGGCAGCACTCAGCCCCAGCATTTT. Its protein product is CASSLGGGSTQPQHF. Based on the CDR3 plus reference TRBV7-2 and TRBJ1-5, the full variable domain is GAGVSQSPSNKVTEKGKDVELRCDPISGHTALYWYRQSLGQGLEFLIYFQGNSAPDKSGLPSDRFSAERTGGSVSTLTIQRTQQEDSAVYLCASSLGGGSTQPQHFGDGTRLSIL.

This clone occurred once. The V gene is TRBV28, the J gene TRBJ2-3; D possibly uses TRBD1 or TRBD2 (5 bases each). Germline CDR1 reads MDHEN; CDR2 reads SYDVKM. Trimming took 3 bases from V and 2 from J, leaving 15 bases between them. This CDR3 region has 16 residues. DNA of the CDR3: TGTGCCAGCAGTTTCCTCCGGGACCTCTTCACAGATACGCAGTATTTT. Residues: CASSFLRDLFTDTQYF.

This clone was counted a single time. The CDR3 DNA sequence: TGTGCCAGCAGGGTGGGAGCCCACGAGCAGTACTTC. Amino acids: CASRVGAHEQYF. The chain is built from TRBV6-5 and TRBJ2-7; TRBD2 might be the D (5 bases). The CDR3 is 12 residues long. V was clipped by 6 bases and J by 5 bases, with 11 bases between them. Germline CDR1 and CDR2: MNHEY and SVGAGI.

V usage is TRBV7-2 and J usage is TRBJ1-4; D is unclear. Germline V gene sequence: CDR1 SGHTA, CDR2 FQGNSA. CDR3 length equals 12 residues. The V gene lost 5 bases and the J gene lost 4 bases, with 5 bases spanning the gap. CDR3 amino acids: CASSIINEKLFF. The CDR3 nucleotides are TGTGCCAGCAGCATAATTAATGAAAAACTGTTTTTT.

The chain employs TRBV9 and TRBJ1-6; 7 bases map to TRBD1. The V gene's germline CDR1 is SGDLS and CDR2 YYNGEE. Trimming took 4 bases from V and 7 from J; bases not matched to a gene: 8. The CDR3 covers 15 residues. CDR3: CASSPWDRLNSPLHF. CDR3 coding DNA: TGTGCCAGCAGCCCCTGGGACAGACTAAATTCACCCCTCCACTTT.

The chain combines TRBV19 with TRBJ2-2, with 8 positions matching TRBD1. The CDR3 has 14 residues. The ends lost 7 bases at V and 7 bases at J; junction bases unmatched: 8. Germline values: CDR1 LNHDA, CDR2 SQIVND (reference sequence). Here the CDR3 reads CASTVDRVGGELFF. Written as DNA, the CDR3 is TGTGCCAGTACCGTGGACAGGGTCGGCGGGGAGCTGTTTTTT.

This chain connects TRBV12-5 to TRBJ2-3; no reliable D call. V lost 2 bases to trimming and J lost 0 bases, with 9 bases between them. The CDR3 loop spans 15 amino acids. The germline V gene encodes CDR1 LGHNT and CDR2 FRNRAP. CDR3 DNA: TGTGCTAGTGGTTTGCCTCCCCCGAGCACAGATACGCAGTATTTT. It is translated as CASGLPPPSTDTQYF.

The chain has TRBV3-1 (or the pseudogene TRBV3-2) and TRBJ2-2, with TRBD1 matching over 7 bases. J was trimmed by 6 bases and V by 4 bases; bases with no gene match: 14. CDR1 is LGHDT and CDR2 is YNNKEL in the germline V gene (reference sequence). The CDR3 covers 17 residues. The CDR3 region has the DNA TGTGCCAGCAGCCCACACAGGGGCGTTGTGAAGGCCGGGGAGCTGTTTTTT. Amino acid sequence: CASSPHRGVVKAGELFF.